This is a list of T cell receptor beta chains from one sample in a study of blood T cell repertoires in COVID-19. The assay was immunoSEQ multiplex PCR, and TCRdb's table has in-frame clones only and misses some. The sample shows under 20,000 clones, roughly 87% of them seen only once. Sequencing input: peripheral blood. The receptors here all came from a man aged 55 to 70 with active COVID-19. CDR3s include the opening cysteine and the closing phenylalanine or tryptophan. A D gene is named only where the DNA matches it firmly. The size of a clone is reported for some rows only, either as once, few or many, or as a class for expanded clones.

v_call: TRBV7-9
d_call: -
clone_size: once
j_call: TRBJ2-3
cdr3_nt: TGTGCCAGCCTCCGGGACTCCAGATTGAGGCAGTATTTT
cdr3_aa: CASLRDSRLRQYF

v_call: TRBV7-8
d_call: TRBD1
clone_size: -
j_call: TRBJ1-6
cdr3_nt: TGTGCCAGCAGCTTAGGACAGGGAAGTTCACCCCTCCACTTT
cdr3_aa: CASSLGQGSSPLHF

v_call: TRBV19
d_call: -
clone_size: -
j_call: TRBJ2-2
cdr3_nt: TGTGCCAGTAGTATTCATTCGGCCAGGGGTGGGGAGCTGTTTTTT
cdr3_aa: CASSIHSARGGELFF

v_call: TRBV18
d_call: -
clone_size: -
j_call: TRBJ2-5
cdr3_nt: TGTGCCAGCTCTCCGCAAGAGACCCAGTACTTC
cdr3_aa: CASSPQETQYF

v_call: TRBV7-9
d_call: -
clone_size: -
j_call: TRBJ2-2
cdr3_nt: TGTGCCAGCAGCTTAAGTTTACGAGAACCGGGGGAGCTGTTTTTT
cdr3_aa: CASSLSLREPGELFF

v_call: TRBV5-3
d_call: -
clone_size: once
j_call: TRBJ2-4
cdr3_nt: TGTGCCAGAAGCTTGTCAGTCGTCACGTCCAAAAACATTCAGTACTTC
cdr3_aa: CARSLSVVTSKNIQYF

v_call: TRBV5-1
d_call: TRBD2
clone_size: -
j_call: TRBJ2-1
cdr3_nt: TGCGCCAGCAGAATTTCTAGCGGTCAAAATGAGCAGTTCTTC
cdr3_aa: CASRISSGQNEQFF

v_call: TRBV9
d_call: TRBD1
clone_size: -
j_call: TRBJ2-7
cdr3_nt: TGTGCCAGCAGCCCGCCGGGGACAGGGACCGGCGAGCAGTACTTC
cdr3_aa: CASSPPGTGTGEQYF

v_call: TRBV30
d_call: TRBD1
clone_size: -
j_call: TRBJ1-2
cdr3_nt: TGTGCCTGGGGACAGGGGGCAGGTGGCTACACCTTC
cdr3_aa: CAWGQGAGGYTF

v_call: TRBV12-5
d_call: -
clone_size: -
j_call: TRBJ1-1
cdr3_nt: TGTGCTAGTGGTTTGCCGAGGGCCAGGTCTGACACTGAAGCTTTCTTT
cdr3_aa: CASGLPRARSDTEAFF

v_call: TRBV2
d_call: -
clone_size: -
j_call: TRBJ1-2
cdr3_nt: TGTGCCAGCAGTGAATTGCGGGCAGGCAGGGGTGGCTATGGCTACACCTTC
cdr3_aa: CASSELRAGRGGYGYTF

v_call: TRBV3-1/TRBV3-2
d_call: TRBD2
clone_size: -
j_call: TRBJ2-1
cdr3_nt: TGTGCCAGCAGCCAAGACCGAGTGAGGGCTAGCGGGAGTAATGAGCAGTTCTTC
cdr3_aa: CASSQDRVRASGSNEQFF

v_call: TRBV10-3
d_call: -
clone_size: -
j_call: TRBJ2-5
cdr3_nt: TGTGCCATCAGTGAGTCTCAGGGGTACCAAGAGACCCAGTACTTC
cdr3_aa: CAISESQGYQETQYF

v_call: TRBV24-1
d_call: -
clone_size: -
j_call: TRBJ2-3
cdr3_nt: TGTGCCACTTCACCTAACAGGGCCACAGATACGCAGTATTTT
cdr3_aa: CATSPNRATDTQYF

v_call: TRBV21-1
d_call: -
clone_size: -
j_call: TRBJ2-1
cdr3_nt: TGTGCCAGCAGCAAAAGGACTAGCGGGACGTATGAGCAGTTCTTC
cdr3_aa: CASSKRTSGTYEQFF

v_call: TRBV4-3
d_call: TRBD1
clone_size: once
j_call: TRBJ2-4
cdr3_nt: TGCGCCAGCAGCCAAGATCGCGGACAGGGTGAGAACATTCAGTACTTC
cdr3_aa: CASSQDRGQGENIQYF

v_call: TRBV24-1
d_call: TRBD1
clone_size: -
j_call: TRBJ2-1
cdr3_nt: TGTGCCACAACAGGGGGGTCATACAATGAGCAGTTCTTC
cdr3_aa: CATTGGSYNEQFF

v_call: TRBV4-3
d_call: -
clone_size: -
j_call: TRBJ2-7
cdr3_nt: TGCGCCAGCAGCCGCGATTACTCTTCCTACGAGCAGTACTTC
cdr3_aa: CASSRDYSSYEQYF

v_call: TRBV29-1
d_call: -
clone_size: -
j_call: TRBJ2-2
cdr3_nt: TGCAGCGTTGTACAGGGTCACACCGGGGAGCTGTTTTTT
cdr3_aa: CSVVQGHTGELFF

v_call: TRBV30
d_call: TRBD1
clone_size: -
j_call: TRBJ1-2
cdr3_nt: TGTGCCTACTCGCGGGACAGACCCTATGGCTACACCTTC
cdr3_aa: CAYSRDRPYGYTF

v_call: TRBV4-2
d_call: TRBD2
clone_size: once
j_call: TRBJ2-7
cdr3_nt: TGTGCCAGCAGCCAAGCGGGAGGGAGGTACGAGCAGTACTTC
cdr3_aa: CASSQAGGRYEQYF

v_call: TRBV27
d_call: TRBD1
clone_size: -
j_call: TRBJ2-7
cdr3_nt: TGTGCCAGTCGTTTGACAGGGTACTCCTACGAGCAGTACTTC
cdr3_aa: CASRLTGYSYEQYF

v_call: TRBV4-3
d_call: TRBD1
clone_size: -
j_call: TRBJ2-7
cdr3_nt: TGCGCCAGCAGCCAAGACCGCGGGACAGGCCGTTCGATGGGGCAGTACTTC
cdr3_aa: CASSQDRGTGRSMGQYF

v_call: TRBV9
d_call: TRBD2
clone_size: -
j_call: TRBJ2-3
cdr3_nt: TGTGCCAGCAGCCCCGCCCGCGGGAGGATTAGCACAGATACGCAGTATTTT
cdr3_aa: CASSPARGRISTDTQYF

v_call: TRBV3-1/TRBV3-2
d_call: -
clone_size: -
j_call: TRBJ2-7
cdr3_nt: TGTGCCAGCAGCCAAGTCGGCGAGCAGTACTTC
cdr3_aa: CASSQVGEQYF

v_call: TRBV11-2
d_call: TRBD1
clone_size: -
j_call: TRBJ1-2
cdr3_nt: TGTGCCAGCAGCTTAGATCAAGGGGGCAGGCAGGGAGGCTACACCTTC
cdr3_aa: CASSLDQGGRQGGYTF

v_call: TRBV28
d_call: TRBD2
clone_size: -
j_call: TRBJ2-2
cdr3_nt: TGTGCCAGCAGTGGGGCGCGGGAGGCGAACACCGGGGAGCTGTTTTTT
cdr3_aa: CASSGAREANTGELFF

v_call: TRBV19
d_call: -
clone_size: -
j_call: TRBJ2-1
cdr3_nt: TGTGCCAGTAAGTTCGAGAGCTCCTACAATGAGCAGTTCTTC
cdr3_aa: CASKFESSYNEQFF

v_call: TRBV5-1
d_call: -
clone_size: -
j_call: TRBJ2-5
cdr3_nt: TGCGCCAGCAGCTTCGGCAGGGCGAACCAAGAGACCCAGTACTTC
cdr3_aa: CASSFGRANQETQYF

v_call: TRBV3-1/TRBV3-2
d_call: TRBD2
clone_size: -
j_call: TRBJ2-7
cdr3_nt: TGTGCCAGCAGCCATACGGGACTAGCGGGAGCAGGAAGGTCATACTTC
cdr3_aa: CASSHTGLAGAGRSYF